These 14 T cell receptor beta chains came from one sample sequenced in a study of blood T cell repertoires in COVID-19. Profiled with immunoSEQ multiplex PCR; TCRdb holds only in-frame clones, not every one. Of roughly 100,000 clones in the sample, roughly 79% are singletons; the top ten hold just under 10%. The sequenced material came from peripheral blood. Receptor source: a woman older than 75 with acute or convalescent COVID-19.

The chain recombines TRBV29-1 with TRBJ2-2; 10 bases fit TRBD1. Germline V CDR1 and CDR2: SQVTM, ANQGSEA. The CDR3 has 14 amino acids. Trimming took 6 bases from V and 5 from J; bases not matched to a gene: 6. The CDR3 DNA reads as TGCAGCGTGGGGGACAGGGGAGGGACCGGGGAGCTGTTTTTT. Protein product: CSVGDRGGTGELFF.

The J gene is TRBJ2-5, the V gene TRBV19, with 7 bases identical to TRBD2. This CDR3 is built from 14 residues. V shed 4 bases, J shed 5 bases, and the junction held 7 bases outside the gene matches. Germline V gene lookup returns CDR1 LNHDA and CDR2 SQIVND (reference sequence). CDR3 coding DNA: TGTGCCAGTAGTAGGGGGGGAGCCGGGGAGACCCAGTACTTC. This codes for CASSRGGAGETQYF.

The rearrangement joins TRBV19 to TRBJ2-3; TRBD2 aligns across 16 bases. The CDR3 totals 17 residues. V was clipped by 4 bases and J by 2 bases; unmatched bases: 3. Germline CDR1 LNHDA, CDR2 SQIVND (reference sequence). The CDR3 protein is CASSTGTSGGATDTQYF. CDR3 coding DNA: TGTGCCAGTAGTACCGGGACTAGCGGGGGGGCCACAGATACGCAGTATTTT.

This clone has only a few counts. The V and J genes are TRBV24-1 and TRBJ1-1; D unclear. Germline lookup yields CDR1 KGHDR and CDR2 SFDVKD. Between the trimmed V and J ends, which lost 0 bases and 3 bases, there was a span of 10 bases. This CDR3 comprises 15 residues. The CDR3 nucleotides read TGTGCCACCAGTGATTTGGGGCAGGAATACACTGAAGCTTTCTTT. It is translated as CATSDLGQEYTEAFF.

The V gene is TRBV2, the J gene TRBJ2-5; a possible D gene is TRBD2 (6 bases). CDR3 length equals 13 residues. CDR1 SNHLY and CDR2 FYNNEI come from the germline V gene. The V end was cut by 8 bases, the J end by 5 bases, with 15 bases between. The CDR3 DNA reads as TGTGCCAGCTCCTGGCGGGAAGGCGAGACCCAGTACTTC. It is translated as CASSWREGETQYF.

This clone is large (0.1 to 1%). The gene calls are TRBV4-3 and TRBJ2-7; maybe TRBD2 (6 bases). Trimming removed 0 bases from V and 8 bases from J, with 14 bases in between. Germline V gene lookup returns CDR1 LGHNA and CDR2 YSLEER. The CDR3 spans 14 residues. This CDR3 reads CASSQESVGGKQYF. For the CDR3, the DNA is TGCGCCAGCAGCCAAGAAAGTGTGGGGGGAAAGCAGTACTTC.

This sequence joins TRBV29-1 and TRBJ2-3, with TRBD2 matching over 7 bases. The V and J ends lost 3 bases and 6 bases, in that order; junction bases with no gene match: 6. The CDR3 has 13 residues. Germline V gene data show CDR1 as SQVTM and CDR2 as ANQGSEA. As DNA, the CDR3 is TGCAGCGTTGAGAGCGGGACGTGGGATACGCAGTATTTT. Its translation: CSVESGTWDTQYF.

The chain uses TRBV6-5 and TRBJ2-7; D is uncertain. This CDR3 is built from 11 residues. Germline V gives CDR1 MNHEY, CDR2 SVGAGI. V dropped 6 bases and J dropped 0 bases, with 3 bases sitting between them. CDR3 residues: CASRSSYEQYF. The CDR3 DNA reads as TGTGCCAGCAGGAGCTCCTACGAGCAGTACTTC.

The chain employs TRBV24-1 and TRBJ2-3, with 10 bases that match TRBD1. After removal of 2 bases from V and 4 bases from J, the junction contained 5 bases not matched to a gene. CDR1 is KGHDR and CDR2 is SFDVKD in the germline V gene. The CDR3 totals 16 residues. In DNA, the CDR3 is TGTGCCACCAGTGATTCCGGGACAGGGGACTCAGATACGCAGTATTTT. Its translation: CATSDSGTGDSDTQYF.

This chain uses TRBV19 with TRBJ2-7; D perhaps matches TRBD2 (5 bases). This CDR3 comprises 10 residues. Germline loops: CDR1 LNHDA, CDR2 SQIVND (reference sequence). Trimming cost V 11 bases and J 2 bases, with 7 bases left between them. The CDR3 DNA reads TGTGCCGTGGGAGCCTACGAGCAGTACTTC. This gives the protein CAVGAYEQYF.

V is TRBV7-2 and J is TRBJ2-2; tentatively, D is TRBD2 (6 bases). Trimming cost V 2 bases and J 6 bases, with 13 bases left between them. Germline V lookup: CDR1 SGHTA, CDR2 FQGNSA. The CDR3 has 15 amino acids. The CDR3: CASSLSIASAGELFF. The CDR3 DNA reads TGTGCCAGCAGCTTAAGCATAGCTAGCGCCGGGGAGCTGTTTTTT. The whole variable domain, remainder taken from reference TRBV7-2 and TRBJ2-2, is GAGVSQSPSNKVTEKGKDVELRCDPISGHTALYWYRQSLGQGLEFLIYFQGNSAPDKSGLPSDRFSAERTGGSVSTLTIQRTQQEDSAVYLCASSLSIASAGELFFGEGSRLTVL.

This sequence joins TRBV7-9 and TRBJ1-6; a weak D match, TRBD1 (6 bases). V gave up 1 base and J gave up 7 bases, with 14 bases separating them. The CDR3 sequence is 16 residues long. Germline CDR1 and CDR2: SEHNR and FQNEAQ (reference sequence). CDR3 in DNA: TGTGCCAGCAGCTTAGGGTCAGGGGCTTGGAATTCACCCCTCCACTTT. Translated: CASSLGSGAWNSPLHF.

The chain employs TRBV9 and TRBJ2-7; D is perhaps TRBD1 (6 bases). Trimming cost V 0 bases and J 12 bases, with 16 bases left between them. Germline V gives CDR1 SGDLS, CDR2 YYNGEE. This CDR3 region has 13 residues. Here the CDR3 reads CASSVDETGRPYF. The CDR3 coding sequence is TGTGCCAGCAGCGTAGACGAAACAGGGCGTCCGTACTTC. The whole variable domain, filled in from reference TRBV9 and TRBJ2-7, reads DSGVTQTPKHLITATGQRVTLRCSPRSGDLSVYWYQQSLDQGLQFLIQYYNGEERAKGNILERFSAQQFPDLHSELNLSSLELGDSALYFCASSVDETGRPYFGPGTRLTVT.

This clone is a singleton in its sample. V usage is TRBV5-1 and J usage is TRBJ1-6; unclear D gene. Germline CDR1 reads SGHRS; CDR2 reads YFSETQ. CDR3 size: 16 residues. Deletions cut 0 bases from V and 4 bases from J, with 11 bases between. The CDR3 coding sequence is TGCGCCAGCAGCTTGGATGGTCCCTATTATAATTCACCCCTCCACTTT. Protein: CASSLDGPYYNSPLHF.